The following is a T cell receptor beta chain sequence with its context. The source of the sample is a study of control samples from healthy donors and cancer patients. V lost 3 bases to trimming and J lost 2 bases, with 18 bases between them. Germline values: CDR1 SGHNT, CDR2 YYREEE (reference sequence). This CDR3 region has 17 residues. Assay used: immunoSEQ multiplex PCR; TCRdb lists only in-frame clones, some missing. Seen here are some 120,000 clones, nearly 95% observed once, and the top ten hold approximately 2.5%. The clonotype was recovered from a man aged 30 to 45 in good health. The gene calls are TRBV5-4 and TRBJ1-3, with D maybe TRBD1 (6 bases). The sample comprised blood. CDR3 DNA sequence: TGTGCCAGCAGCTCCCCTACTGGGGGCATCACTGGAAACACCATATATTTT. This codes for CASSSPTGGITGNTIYF.